The clone carrying this T cell receptor beta chain was detected only once. This sample stems from a study of control samples from healthy donors and cancer patients. Using immunoSEQ multiplex PCR, the repertoire was profiled, and TCRdb retains in-frame clones only, with some absent. The sample contains about 70,000 clones, about 95% of which appear only once. Trimming cost V 3 bases and J 1 base, with 16 bases left between them. Germline assignment: CDR1 SGHRS and CDR2 YFSETQ. The CDR3 totals 16 residues. The source of this sequence is a woman in her 30s in good health. Sequencing input: blood. The chain uses TRBV5-1 and TRBJ1-1, with D possibly being TRBD1 (6 bases). CDR3: CASSWGDGTQNTEAFF. The CDR3 DNA sequence: TGCGCCAGCAGCTGGGGAGATGGGACACAGAACACTGAAGCTTTCTTT.